This record covers a single T cell receptor beta chain. Its antigen target is currently unknown. No base quality values were provided; no much bigger clone lies one nucleotide off. The data are from a study of cytomegalovirus exposure and HLA in healthy donors (dated by TCRdb to the late 2010s). Study-wide context: According to a later analysis, one platform produced both the 120 validation repertoires and the 720 or so repertoires of the first cohort. The aim of the study was to test whether cataloging public T cell receptors could identify signatures of past pathogen exposure. In addition to the first cohort of about 650 subjects, a separate validation cohort of 130 or so different subjects was used. To predict cytomegalovirus infection status, the study brought together high-throughput TCR immunosequencing, statistical association of individual TCRs with disease status, and machine learning.

Library prep was done by the immunoSEQ multiplex PCR assay. The study's own analysis went as follows. A statistical classification framework was built to diagnose cytomegalovirus status from the catalog of TCR beta chain sequences. TCRdb's version of the immuneACCESS table is confined to in-frame rearrangements and falls short of the full clone set. An unresolved V gene accounts for under half of the shortfall where checked; the remainder is of unknown origin. The V and J calls and clone size were taken over from that table, and D and trimming were inferred from the DNA. The sample data list roughly 140,000 clones, and around nine tenths of these were observed just once. The ten largest account for approximately 8.7% of the sample. There are 13 amino acids in the CDR3, from cysteine to phenylalanine inclusive. Just the 39-base CDR3 DNA is kept, in frame starting at base 1. V loses 6 bases, J loses 1 base, and the germline ends lie 9 bases apart. CDR1 MNHEY and CDR2 SMNVEV were looked up in the germline V gene (reference sequence).

Results the study describes overall, beyond this receptor: The classifier was reported to diagnose cytomegalovirus status with high specificity and sensitivity in both the original and validation cohorts. Subsequent analysis determined that TCRs grouped into clusters in the first cohort also showed a tendency toward co-occurrence across the roughly 110 validation repertoires, and about 93% of cluster scores exceeded 0. Across donors, most TCR sequences were observed very rarely, whereas some public TCRs were present in many individuals. The authors suggested that the approach could potentially be extended to other disease states and immunological phenotypes. All 120 or so repertoires were used to score co-occurrence in the validation cohort in a later analysis, because that analysis had no HLA typing for the cohort. In the study, about 150 TCR beta chains were listed as associated with cytomegalovirus. A few of the identified cytomegalovirus-associated TCR beta chains were confirmed in vitro to be specific for cytomegalovirus antigens.

The donors were included in the validation cohort of 120 subjects, a group kept apart from the approximately 700-subject first cohort. Sequencing was carried out using PBMCs. The receptor's source is a man aged 18 to 30 in good health and CMV-seropositive. This chain joins TRBV27 to TRBJ1-1, with the D gene uncertain. The nucleotides are TGTGCCAGCAGCCCACACGAGAACACTGAAGCTTTCTTT. Translated, it reads CASSPHENTEAFF.